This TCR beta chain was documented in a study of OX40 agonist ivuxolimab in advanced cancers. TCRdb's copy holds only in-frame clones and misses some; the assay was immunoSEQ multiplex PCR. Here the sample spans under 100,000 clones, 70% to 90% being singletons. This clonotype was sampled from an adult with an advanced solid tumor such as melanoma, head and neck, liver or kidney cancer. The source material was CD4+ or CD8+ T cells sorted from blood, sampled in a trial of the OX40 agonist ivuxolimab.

CDR3 DNA: TGTGCGTCTCGGTGGCAAGGCATTAACACTGAAGCTTTCTTT. Amino acids: CASRWQGINTEAFF. The chain links TRBV6-1 to TRBJ1-1, with D uncertain. The CDR3 length is 14 residues. The germline CDR1 and CDR2 sequences are MNHNS and SASEGT.